These T cell receptor beta chains were read from a single sample in a study of T-cell reconstitution after alpha-beta-depleted transplantation in children. TCRdb used MiXCR to reprocess the PCR reads, holding one entry per CDR3 protein. Of more than 25,000 distinct CDR3 sequences in the sample, 5.5% to 7.5% were seen once. Sequences were derived from PBMCs, mostly from graft donor cells, sampled 180 days after TCRalphabeta/CD19-depleted stem cell transplant. All receptors derive from a male patient between 5 and 17 years old who had a stem cell transplant for acute myeloid leukemia, so the T cells may come from the graft donor. CDR3s include the opening cysteine and the closing phenylalanine or tryptophan. The D gene is left open where the match is weak. The size of a clone is reported for some rows only, either as once, few or many, or as a class for expanded clones.

abundance: many; v_gene: TRBV20-1; d_gene: .; j_gene: TRBJ2-7; CDR3aa: CSARQGPPEEQYF; CDR3nt: TGCAGTGCTAGGCAGGGGCCGCCTGAAGAGCAGTACTTC
abundance: many; v_gene: TRBV18; d_gene: .; j_gene: TRBJ2-6; CDR3aa: CASSPTGANVLTF; CDR3nt: TGTGCCAGCTCACCTACGGGGGCCAACGTCCTGACTTTC
abundance: many; v_gene: TRBV29-1; d_gene: .; j_gene: TRBJ1-2; CDR3aa: CSVAQTSNYGYTF; CDR3nt: TGCAGCGTCGCCCAGACATCTAACTATGGCTACACCTTC
abundance: .; v_gene: TRBV10-3; d_gene: TRBD2; j_gene: TRBJ2-1; CDR3aa: CAISPGPSGSMYNEQFF; CDR3nt: TGTGCCATCAGCCCCGGGCCTAGCGGGAGTATGTACAATGAGCAGTTCTTC
abundance: many; v_gene: TRBV11-2; d_gene: TRBD2; j_gene: TRBJ2-3; CDR3aa: CASSLRRLAGLDTQYF; CDR3nt: TGTGCCAGCAGCTTACGGCGGCTAGCGGGACTAGATACGCAGTATTTT
abundance: many; v_gene: TRBV20-1; d_gene: TRBD2; j_gene: TRBJ2-1; CDR3aa: CSARDASGGMGYNEQFF; CDR3nt: TGCAGTGCTAGAGATGCCAGCGGGGGAATGGGGTACAATGAGCAGTTCTTC
abundance: many; v_gene: TRBV6-5; d_gene: TRBD2; j_gene: TRBJ2-2; CDR3aa: CASSYEGTRFPGELFF; CDR3nt: TGTGCCAGCAGTTACGAGGGGACTAGGTTTCCCGGGGAGCTGTTTTTT
abundance: many; v_gene: TRBV20-1; d_gene: .; j_gene: TRBJ1-5; CDR3aa: CSASLTGLTQHF; CDR3nt: TGCAGTGCTAGTCTTACAGGGCTGACCCAGCATTTT
abundance: many; v_gene: TRBV7-9; d_gene: .; j_gene: TRBJ1-2; CDR3aa: CASSAGRVDYGYTF; CDR3nt: TGTGCCAGCAGCGCAGGCAGGGTGGACTATGGCTACACCTTC
abundance: many; v_gene: TRBV5-1; d_gene: .; j_gene: TRBJ2-3; CDR3aa: CASSQTGETTDTQYF; CDR3nt: TGCGCCAGCAGCCAAACAGGCGAAACAACAGATACGCAGTATTTT
abundance: many; v_gene: TRBV10-3; d_gene: .; j_gene: TRBJ2-1; CDR3aa: CAISESVSYNEQFF; CDR3nt: TGTGCCATCAGTGAGTCCGTCTCCTACAATGAGCAGTTCTTC
abundance: many; v_gene: TRBV9; d_gene: .; j_gene: TRBJ2-3; CDR3aa: CASSVAGKPTTDTQYF; CDR3nt: TGTGCCAGCAGCGTTGCCGGGAAACCCACCACAGATACGCAGTATTTT
abundance: few; v_gene: TRBV30; d_gene: TRBD2; j_gene: TRBJ2-3; CDR3aa: CAWSWASGTDTQYF; CDR3nt: TGTGCCTGGAGCTGGGCTAGCGGTACAGATACGCAGTATTTT
abundance: many; v_gene: TRBV5-1; d_gene: .; j_gene: TRBJ1-1; CDR3aa: CASSPGGTSTEAFF; CDR3nt: TGCGCCAGCAGCCCGGGAGGTACAAGCACTGAAGCTTTCTTT
abundance: many; v_gene: TRBV6-2/TRBV6-3; d_gene: TRBD2; j_gene: TRBJ2-1; CDR3aa: CASSYPGGLAGFINEQFF; CDR3nt: TGTGCCAGCAGTTACCCTGGAGGACTAGCGGGATTCATCAATGAGCAGTTCTTC
abundance: .; v_gene: TRBV5-1; d_gene: TRBD2; j_gene: TRBJ2-2; CDR3aa: CAMGPRTSGNTGELFF; CDR3nt: TGCGCCATGGGCCCCAGGACTAGCGGGAACACCGGGGAGCTGTTTTTT
abundance: many; v_gene: TRBV15; d_gene: .; j_gene: TRBJ1-4; CDR3aa: CATSRDVRRGTNEKLFF; CDR3nt: TGTGCCACCAGCAGAGATGTGAGGAGGGGCACTAATGAAAAACTGTTTTTT
abundance: .; v_gene: TRBV10-3; d_gene: .; j_gene: TRBJ1-1; CDR3aa: CVTRGGANTEAFF; CDR3nt: TGTGTCACTAGGGGGGGGGCGAACACTGAAGCTTTCTTT
abundance: many; v_gene: TRBV9; d_gene: .; j_gene: TRBJ2-6; CDR3aa: CASSVDGGSSGANVLTF; CDR3nt: TGTGCCAGCAGCGTTGATGGGGGCAGCTCTGGGGCCAACGTCCTGACTTTC
abundance: many; v_gene: TRBV3-1; d_gene: TRBD2; j_gene: TRBJ2-7; CDR3aa: CASSQGGLAGGIHEQYF; CDR3nt: TGTGCCAGCAGCCAAGGGGGACTAGCGGGAGGAATCCACGAGCAGTACTTC
abundance: many; v_gene: TRBV7-2; d_gene: TRBD1; j_gene: TRBJ1-1; CDR3aa: CASSSWTGDTEAFF; CDR3nt: TGTGCCAGCAGCTCTTGGACAGGCGACACTGAAGCTTTCTTT
abundance: many; v_gene: TRBV7-2; d_gene: TRBD2; j_gene: TRBJ2-3; CDR3aa: CASSVGLAGDTQYF; CDR3nt: TGTGCCAGCAGCGTGGGACTAGCGGGAGATACGCAGTATTTT
abundance: many; v_gene: TRBV6-5; d_gene: .; j_gene: TRBJ2-2; CDR3aa: CASRAYRNTGELFF; CDR3nt: TGTGCCAGCAGAGCTTACAGGAACACCGGGGAGCTGTTTTTT
abundance: many; v_gene: TRBV6-1; d_gene: .; j_gene: TRBJ2-3; CDR3aa: CASREGTTTDTQYF; CDR3nt: TGTGCCAGCAGGGAAGGGACAACCACAGATACGCAGTATTTT
abundance: many; v_gene: TRBV28; d_gene: .; j_gene: TRBJ1-1; CDR3aa: CASSLGRNTEAFF; CDR3nt: TGTGCCAGCAGTTTAGGACGGAACACTGAAGCTTTCTTT
abundance: medium-sized; v_gene: TRBV20-1; d_gene: TRBD2; j_gene: TRBJ2-5; CDR3aa: CSAGATSGSSETQYF; CDR3nt: TGCAGTGCTGGCGCGACTAGCGGGAGCTCAGAGACCCAGTACTTC
abundance: many; v_gene: TRBV5-4; d_gene: .; j_gene: TRBJ1-3; CDR3aa: CASSSSRGGFTGNTIYF; CDR3nt: TGTGCCAGCAGCTCCTCCCGGGGAGGGTTCACTGGAAACACCATATATTTT
abundance: many; v_gene: TRBV7-2; d_gene: .; j_gene: TRBJ2-3; CDR3aa: CASSLGATPDTQYF; CDR3nt: TGTGCCAGCAGCTTAGGGGCCACCCCAGATACGCAGTATTTT
abundance: many; v_gene: TRBV5-1; d_gene: .; j_gene: TRBJ2-6; CDR3aa: CASSLGSGANVLTF; CDR3nt: TGCGCCAGCAGCCTTGGATCTGGGGCCAACGTCCTGACTTTC
abundance: many; v_gene: TRBV3-1; d_gene: TRBD1; j_gene: TRBJ1-6; CDR3aa: CASSQRDSTSPLHF; CDR3nt: TGTGCCAGCAGCCAAAGGGACAGCACCTCACCCCTCCACTTT
abundance: many; v_gene: TRBV29-1; d_gene: TRBD2; j_gene: TRBJ2-5; CDR3aa: CSVAYSGRTSGGAGETQYF; CDR3nt: TGCAGCGTCGCCTACTCCGGCCGGACTAGCGGGGGGGCAGGAGAGACCCAGTACTTC
abundance: many; v_gene: TRBV7-2; d_gene: .; j_gene: TRBJ2-3; CDR3aa: CASSLAGVMTDTQYF; CDR3nt: TGTGCCAGCAGCTTAGCGGGAGTTATGACAGATACGCAGTATTTT
abundance: many; v_gene: TRBV7-9; d_gene: .; j_gene: TRBJ2-1; CDR3aa: CASSFREPIQNNEQFF; CDR3nt: TGTGCCAGCAGCTTCCGGGAGCCAATCCAAAACAATGAGCAGTTCTTC
abundance: many; v_gene: TRBV20-1; d_gene: TRBD2; j_gene: TRBJ2-1; CDR3aa: CSASWTSGRVNEQFF; CDR3nt: TGCAGTGCTTCTTGGACTAGCGGGAGGGTAAATGAGCAGTTCTTC
abundance: many; v_gene: TRBV28; d_gene: .; j_gene: TRBJ1-1; CDR3aa: CASSRVTEAFF; CDR3nt: TGTGCCAGCAGCCGAGTCACTGAAGCTTTCTTT
abundance: many; v_gene: TRBV5-6; d_gene: .; j_gene: TRBJ1-1; CDR3aa: CASSLVTWGVNTEAFF; CDR3nt: TGTGCCAGCAGCTTGGTGACTTGGGGTGTGAACACTGAAGCTTTCTTT
abundance: many; v_gene: TRBV4-3; d_gene: .; j_gene: TRBJ1-2; CDR3aa: CASSQEVDRSYYGYTF; CDR3nt: TGCGCCAGCAGCCAAGAAGTTGACAGGAGTTACTATGGCTACACCTTC
abundance: .; v_gene: TRBV24-1; d_gene: .; j_gene: TRBJ1-1; CDR3aa: CATSTEMNTEAFF; CDR3nt: TGTGCCACCAGTACAGAGATGAACACTGAAGCTTTCTTT
abundance: many; v_gene: TRBV5-8; d_gene: .; j_gene: TRBJ1-5; CDR3aa: CASGSYSNQPQHF; CDR3nt: TGTGCCAGTGGGTCATATAGCAATCAGCCCCAGCATTTT
abundance: many; v_gene: TRBV12-3/TRBV12-4; d_gene: .; j_gene: TRBJ1-2; CDR3aa: CASSTTVYGYTF; CDR3nt: TGTGCCAGCAGTACAACAGTCTATGGCTACACCTTC
abundance: few; v_gene: TRBV7-2; d_gene: TRBD1; j_gene: TRBJ1-4; CDR3aa: CASSPQGASEKLFF; CDR3nt: TGTGCCAGCAGTCCACAGGGGGCTTCTGAAAAACTGTTTTTT
abundance: many; v_gene: TRBV2; d_gene: .; j_gene: TRBJ2-5; CDR3aa: CASSLLWETQYF; CDR3nt: TGTGCCAGCAGTCTACTTTGGGAGACCCAGTACTTC
abundance: .; v_gene: TRBV7-6; d_gene: .; j_gene: TRBJ1-1; CDR3aa: CASSLFRGTEAFF; CDR3nt: TGTGCCAGCAGCTTATTTAGGGGCACTGAAGCTTTCTTT
abundance: many; v_gene: TRBV3-1; d_gene: .; j_gene: TRBJ1-2; CDR3aa: CASSGQNYGYTF; CDR3nt: TGTGCCAGCAGCGGACAGAACTATGGCTACACCTTC
abundance: many; v_gene: TRBV5-1; d_gene: TRBD2; j_gene: TRBJ2-3; CDR3aa: CASSLASAGADTQYF; CDR3nt: TGCGCCAGCAGCTTGGCCAGCGCGGGAGCAGATACGCAGTATTTT